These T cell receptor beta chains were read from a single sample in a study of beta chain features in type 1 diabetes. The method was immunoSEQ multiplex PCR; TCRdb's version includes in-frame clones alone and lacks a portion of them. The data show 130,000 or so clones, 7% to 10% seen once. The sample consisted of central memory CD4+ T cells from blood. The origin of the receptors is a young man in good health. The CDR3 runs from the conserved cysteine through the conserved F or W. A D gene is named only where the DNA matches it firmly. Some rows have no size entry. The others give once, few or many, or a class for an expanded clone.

cdr3_aa: CASSRLAGWEETQYF; cdr3_nt: TGTGCCAGTAGTAGGCTAGCGGGTTGGGAAGAGACCCAGTACTTC; d_call: TRBD2; j_call: TRBJ2-5; v_call: TRBV19; clone_size: -; cdr3_length: 15
cdr3_aa: CASSRTPQVTQYF; cdr3_nt: TGTGCCAGCAGCCGGACTCCCCAGGTCACGCAGTATTTT; d_call: -; j_call: TRBJ2-3; v_call: TRBV2; clone_size: -; cdr3_length: 13
cdr3_aa: CASSPRGQGAIYGYTF; cdr3_nt: TGTGCCAGCAGTCCAAGGGGACAGGGGGCGATATATGGCTACACCTTC; d_call: TRBD1; j_call: TRBJ1-2; v_call: TRBV27; clone_size: -; cdr3_length: 16
cdr3_aa: CASRQAGPLETQYF; cdr3_nt: TGTGCCAGCAGACAAGCGGGGCCCCTAGAGACCCAGTACTTC; d_call: TRBD2; j_call: TRBJ2-5; v_call: TRBV7-2; clone_size: few; cdr3_length: 14
cdr3_aa: CASSRGGLQETQYF; cdr3_nt: TGTGCCAGTAGTCGAGGAGGGCTGCAAGAGACCCAGTACTTC; d_call: -; j_call: TRBJ2-5; v_call: TRBV19; clone_size: -; cdr3_length: 14
cdr3_aa: CASRGGSEQYF; cdr3_nt: TGTGCCTCTCGGGGTGGGAGCGAGCAGTACTTC; d_call: -; j_call: TRBJ2-7; v_call: TRBV19; clone_size: few; cdr3_length: 11
cdr3_aa: CASTAWEGSSYEQYF; cdr3_nt: TGTGCCAGCACCGCCTGGGAGGGCTCCTCCTACGAGCAGTACTTC; d_call: TRBD2; j_call: TRBJ2-7; v_call: TRBV7-9; clone_size: -; cdr3_length: 15
cdr3_aa: CASRMGAPGTGELFF; cdr3_nt: TGTGCCAGCAGAATGGGGGCGCCGGGCACCGGGGAGCTGTTTTTT; d_call: -; j_call: TRBJ2-2; v_call: TRBV2; clone_size: -; cdr3_length: 15
cdr3_aa: CASSEDRDFAFF; cdr3_nt: TGTGCCAGCAGTGAGGACAGGGATTTTGCTTTCTTT; d_call: TRBD1; j_call: TRBJ1-1; v_call: TRBV2; clone_size: -; cdr3_length: 12
cdr3_aa: CASSIEGRNTEAFF; cdr3_nt: TGTGCCAGTAGTATAGAGGGCAGGAACACTGAAGCTTTCTTT; d_call: -; j_call: TRBJ1-1; v_call: TRBV19; clone_size: once; cdr3_length: 14
cdr3_aa: CASSIVADNSPLHF; cdr3_nt: TGTGCCAGTAGTATAGTGGCAGATAATTCACCCCTCCACTTT; d_call: -; j_call: TRBJ1-6; v_call: TRBV19; clone_size: few; cdr3_length: 14
cdr3_aa: CASSSGTGSQQYF; cdr3_nt: TGTGCCAGCAGCTCGGGGACAGGGTCTCAACAGTACTTC; d_call: TRBD1; j_call: TRBJ2-7; v_call: TRBV5-6; clone_size: few; cdr3_length: 13
cdr3_aa: CASSFNRDNEQFF; cdr3_nt: TGTGCCAGCAGCTTTAACAGGGATAATGAGCAGTTCTTC; d_call: -; j_call: TRBJ2-1; v_call: TRBV7-2; clone_size: few; cdr3_length: 13
cdr3_aa: CASGLVPGDGFTF; cdr3_nt: TGTGCTAGTGGTTTGGTACCGGGAGACGGTTTCACCTTC; d_call: -; j_call: TRBJ1-2; v_call: TRBV12-5; clone_size: many; cdr3_length: 13
cdr3_aa: CASSRSSGGAVDTQYF; cdr3_nt: TGTGCCAGCAGCCGATCAAGCGGGGGGGCCGTCGATACGCAGTATTTT; d_call: TRBD2; j_call: TRBJ2-3; v_call: TRBV7-2; clone_size: -; cdr3_length: 16
cdr3_aa: CASSWGQEKNIQYF; cdr3_nt: TGCGCCAGCAGCTGGGGACAGGAAAAAAACATTCAGTACTTC; d_call: TRBD1; j_call: TRBJ2-4; v_call: TRBV5-1; clone_size: -; cdr3_length: 14
cdr3_aa: CASSPLAGAGETQYF; cdr3_nt: TGCGCCAGCAGCCCTTTAGCGGGGGCGGGGGAGACCCAGTACTTC; d_call: TRBD2; j_call: TRBJ2-5; v_call: TRBV5-1; clone_size: -; cdr3_length: 15
cdr3_aa: CASSADRGGGYTF; cdr3_nt: TGTGCCAGTAGTGCGGACAGGGGTGGTGGCTACACCTTC; d_call: TRBD1; j_call: TRBJ1-2; v_call: TRBV19; clone_size: -; cdr3_length: 13
cdr3_aa: CAWSANSGDQPQHF; cdr3_nt: TGTGCCTGGAGTGCAAATTCTGGAGACCAGCCCCAGCATTTT; d_call: -; j_call: TRBJ1-5; v_call: TRBV30; clone_size: few; cdr3_length: 14
cdr3_aa: CASRRRGEETQYF; cdr3_nt: TGTGCCAGCAGACGCCGGGGAGAAGAGACCCAGTACTTC; d_call: -; j_call: TRBJ2-5; v_call: TRBV6-5; clone_size: -; cdr3_length: 13
cdr3_aa: CASSEWSGGNTGELFF; cdr3_nt: TGTGCCAGCAGTGAATGGTCAGGGGGAAACACCGGGGAGCTGTTTTTT; d_call: TRBD1; j_call: TRBJ2-2; v_call: TRBV25-1; clone_size: -; cdr3_length: 16
cdr3_aa: CASSNRQGVNGYTF; cdr3_nt: TGTGCCAGCAGCAACAGACAGGGAGTGAATGGCTACACCTTC; d_call: -; j_call: TRBJ1-2; v_call: TRBV21-1; clone_size: few; cdr3_length: 14
cdr3_aa: CASSSAGGGTEAFF; cdr3_nt: TGTGCCAGCAGCAGCGCAGGGGGAGGCACTGAAGCTTTCTTT; d_call: TRBD1; j_call: TRBJ1-1; v_call: TRBV7-2; clone_size: -; cdr3_length: 14
cdr3_aa: CAIKSAGTEGTEAFF; cdr3_nt: TGTGCCATCAAAAGTGCCGGGACAGAAGGCACTGAAGCTTTCTTT; d_call: TRBD1; j_call: TRBJ1-1; v_call: TRBV10-3; clone_size: -; cdr3_length: 15
cdr3_aa: CASSSMGQGGTEAFF; cdr3_nt: TGCGCCAGCAGCTCCATGGGACAGGGGGGGACTGAAGCTTTCTTT; d_call: TRBD1; j_call: TRBJ1-1; v_call: TRBV5-1; clone_size: few; cdr3_length: 15
cdr3_aa: CATNQRGVNTEAFF; cdr3_nt: TGTGCCACCAATCAACGGGGGGTGAACACTGAAGCTTTCTTT; d_call: -; j_call: TRBJ1-1; v_call: TRBV21-1; clone_size: -; cdr3_length: 14
cdr3_aa: CASSFNPPPNVLTF; cdr3_nt: TGTGCCAGCAGCTTTAATCCTCCCCCCAACGTCCTGACTTTC; d_call: -; j_call: TRBJ2-6; v_call: TRBV7-3; clone_size: many; cdr3_length: 14
cdr3_aa: CASSPPSAGNTIYF; cdr3_nt: TGTGCCAGCAGCCCACCCTCAGCTGGAAACACCATATATTTT; d_call: -; j_call: TRBJ1-3; v_call: TRBV4-2; clone_size: -; cdr3_length: 14
cdr3_aa: CASSQGTGGGYTF; cdr3_nt: TGTGCCAGCAGTCAAGGGACAGGGGGTGGCTACACCTTC; d_call: TRBD1; j_call: TRBJ1-2; v_call: TRBV28; clone_size: few; cdr3_length: 13
cdr3_aa: CASSLGRSSGNTIYF; cdr3_nt: TGCGCCAGCAGCTTGGGGCGGTCCTCTGGAAACACCATATATTTT; d_call: -; j_call: TRBJ1-3; v_call: TRBV5-1; clone_size: -; cdr3_length: 15
cdr3_aa: CASSPTGAANQPQHF; cdr3_nt: TGTGCCAGCTCACCGACAGGTGCGGCTAATCAGCCCCAGCATTTT; d_call: -; j_call: TRBJ1-5; v_call: TRBV18; clone_size: few; cdr3_length: 15
cdr3_aa: CASSLNPWTGESYGYTF; cdr3_nt: TGTGCCAGCAGCTTAAATCCCTGGACAGGGGAGAGCTATGGCTACACCTTC; d_call: TRBD1; j_call: TRBJ1-2; v_call: TRBV7-3; clone_size: -; cdr3_length: 17
cdr3_aa: CASSPNQGGAEAFF; cdr3_nt: TGCGCCAGCAGCCCAAACCAGGGAGGCGCTGAAGCTTTCTTT; d_call: -; j_call: TRBJ1-1; v_call: TRBV5-1; clone_size: few; cdr3_length: 14
cdr3_aa: CASSPLTGTGNTIYF; cdr3_nt: TGTGCCAGCAGCCCCCTGACAGGGACTGGAAACACCATATATTTT; d_call: TRBD1; j_call: TRBJ1-3; v_call: TRBV2; clone_size: -; cdr3_length: 15
cdr3_aa: CASSRTPLDEQFF; cdr3_nt: TGTGCCAGCAGCCGGACTCCCCTGGATGAGCAGTTCTTC; d_call: -; j_call: TRBJ2-1; v_call: TRBV4-2; clone_size: few; cdr3_length: 13
cdr3_aa: CASSQASGDYNEQFF; cdr3_nt: TGTGCCAGCAGCCAGGCTAGCGGGGACTACAATGAGCAGTTCTTC; d_call: TRBD2; j_call: TRBJ2-1; v_call: TRBV4-2; clone_size: -; cdr3_length: 15